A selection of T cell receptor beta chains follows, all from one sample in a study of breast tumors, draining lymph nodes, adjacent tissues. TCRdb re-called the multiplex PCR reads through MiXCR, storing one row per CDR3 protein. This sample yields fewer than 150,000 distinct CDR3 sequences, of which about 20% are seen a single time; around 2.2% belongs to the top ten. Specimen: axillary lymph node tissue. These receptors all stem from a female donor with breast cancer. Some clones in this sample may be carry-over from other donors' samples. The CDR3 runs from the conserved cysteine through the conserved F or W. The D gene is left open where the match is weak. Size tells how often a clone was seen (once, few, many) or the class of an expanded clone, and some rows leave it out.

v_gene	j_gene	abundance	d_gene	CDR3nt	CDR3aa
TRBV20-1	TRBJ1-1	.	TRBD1	TGCAGTGCAGAACAGGGGGCGCTTCGGCCTGAAGCTTTCTTT	CSAEQGALRPEAFF
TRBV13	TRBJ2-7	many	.	TGTGCCAGCAGCCCCCTAACGGAGCAGTACTTC	CASSPLTEQYF
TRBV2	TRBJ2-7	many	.	TGTGCCAGCATCAGGGACAACTCCTACGAGCAGTACTTC	CASIRDNSYEQYF
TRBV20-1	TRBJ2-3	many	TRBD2	TGCGGGGGACTAGCGGGAGGTTGGGTCGGGGGAGATACGCAGTATTTT	CGGLAGGWVGGDTQYF
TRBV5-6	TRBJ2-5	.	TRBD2	TGTGCCAGCAGCTCGGTGGGACTAGCGGGGTTACAAGAGACCCAGTACTTC	CASSSVGLAGLQETQYF
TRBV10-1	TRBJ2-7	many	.	TGCGCCAGCAGTGGAGGCAGAACCTACGAGCAGTACTTC	CASSGGRTYEQYF
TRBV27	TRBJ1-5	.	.	TGTACCAGCCGTTCCGGGTTAAGCAATCAGCCCCAGCATTTT	CTSRSGLSNQPQHF
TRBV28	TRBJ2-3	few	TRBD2	TGTGCCAGCTTTGGGGGAGGGATTGAAGATACGCAGTATTTT	CASFGGGIEDTQYF
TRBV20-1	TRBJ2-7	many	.	TGCAGTGCTAGTTTGGTTTTTGAGCGGGCCTACGAGCAGTACTTC	CSASLVFERAYEQYF
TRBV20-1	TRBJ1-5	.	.	TGCAGTGCTAGGTGGACGGATAGCAATCAGCCCCAGCATTTT	CSARWTDSNQPQHF
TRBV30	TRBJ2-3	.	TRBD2	TGTGCCAGGGTTCCCCTAGCGGAAACAAGCCCAGATACGCAGTATTTT	CARVPLAETSPDTQYF
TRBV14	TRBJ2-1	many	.	TGTGCCAGCAGCCAAGATATTTGGGACACATACTCCTACAATGAGCAGTTCTTC	CASSQDIWDTYSYNEQFF
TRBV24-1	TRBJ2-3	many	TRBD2	TGTGCCACCAGTGATTTACCCGGGACTAGCGGGAGAAAAACTAGCACAGATACGCAGTATTTT	CATSDLPGTSGRKTSTDTQYF
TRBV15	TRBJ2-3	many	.	TGTGCCACCAGGTCGGACGTTAGCACAGATACGCAGTATTTT	CATRSDVSTDTQYF
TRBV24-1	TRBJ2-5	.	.	TGTGCCACCAGTGATTTGTCGTGTTTAGTAGAGACCCAGTACTTC	CATSDLSCLVETQYF
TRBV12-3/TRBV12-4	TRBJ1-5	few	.	TGTGCCAGCAGTTTAAGAGATTATCAGCCCCAGCATTTT	CASSLRDYQPQHF
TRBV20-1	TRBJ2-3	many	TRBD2	TGCAGTGCTAGAGTTACTAGCGGGGTAATTCCAGATACGCAGTATTTT	CSARVTSGVIPDTQYF
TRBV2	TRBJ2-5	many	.	TGTGCCAGCAGTGGATTGTACCAAGAGACCCAGTACTTC	CASSGLYQETQYF
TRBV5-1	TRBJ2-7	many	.	TGCGCCAGCAGCTTGGAAACTTTCACCTACGAGCAGTACTTC	CASSLETFTYEQYF
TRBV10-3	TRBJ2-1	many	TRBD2	TGTGCCATCAGTTCAGGGACTAGTCGCAATGAGCAGTTCTTC	CAISSGTSRNEQFF
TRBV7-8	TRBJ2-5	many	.	TGTGCCAGCAGCCAACTTGCCCTCGGGAAGACCCAGTACTTC	CASSQLALGKTQYF